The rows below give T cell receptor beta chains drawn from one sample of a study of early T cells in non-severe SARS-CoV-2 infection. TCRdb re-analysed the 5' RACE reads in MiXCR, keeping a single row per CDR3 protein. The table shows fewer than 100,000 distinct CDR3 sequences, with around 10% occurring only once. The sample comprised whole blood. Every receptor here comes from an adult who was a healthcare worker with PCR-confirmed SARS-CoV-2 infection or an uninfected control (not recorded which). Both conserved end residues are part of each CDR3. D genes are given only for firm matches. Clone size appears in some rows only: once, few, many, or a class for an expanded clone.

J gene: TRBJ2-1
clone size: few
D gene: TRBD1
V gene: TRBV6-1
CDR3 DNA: TGTGCCAGCAGAGAGACAGGGGGCGCGGTGTATGAGCAGTTCTTC
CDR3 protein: CASRETGGAVYEQFF

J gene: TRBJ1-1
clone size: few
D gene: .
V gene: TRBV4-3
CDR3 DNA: TGCGCCAGCAGCCAAGAAGAGGGCTTGGGCACTGAAGCTTTCTTT
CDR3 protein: CASSQEEGLGTEAFF

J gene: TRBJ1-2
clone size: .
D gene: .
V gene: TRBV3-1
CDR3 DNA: TGTGCCAGCAGCCGCAGACCGGACAGTTGGGAGGTCGACTATGGCTACACCTTC
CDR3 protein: CASSRRPDSWEVDYGYTF

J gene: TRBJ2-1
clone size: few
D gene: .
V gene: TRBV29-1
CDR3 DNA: TGCAGCGTTGAAGTGGGGAACAATGAGCAGTTCTTC
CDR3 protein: CSVEVGNNEQFF

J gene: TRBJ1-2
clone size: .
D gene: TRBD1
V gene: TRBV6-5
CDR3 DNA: TGTGCCAGCAGTTCTTCCGGACAGGGGAGGATTGGCTACACCTTC
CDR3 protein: CASSSSGQGRIGYTF

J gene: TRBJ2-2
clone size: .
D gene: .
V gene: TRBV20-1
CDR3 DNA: TGCAGTGCTAGCCCCCCAACGAACACCGGGGAGCTGTTTTTT
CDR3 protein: CSASPPTNTGELFF

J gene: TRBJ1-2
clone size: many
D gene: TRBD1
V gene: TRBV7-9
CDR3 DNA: TGTGCCAGCAGCTCCCGGACAGGGGGATATGGCTACACCTTC
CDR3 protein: CASSSRTGGYGYTF

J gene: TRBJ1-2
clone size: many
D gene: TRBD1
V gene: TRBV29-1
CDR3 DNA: TGCAGCGTTGAACTCGGACAGGGAGGCTACACCTTC
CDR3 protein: CSVELGQGGYTF

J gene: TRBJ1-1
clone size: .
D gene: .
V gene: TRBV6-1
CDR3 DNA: TGTGCCAGCAGTTTCCAAAGTCGGGGCACTGAAGCTTTCTTT
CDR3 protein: CASSFQSRGTEAFF

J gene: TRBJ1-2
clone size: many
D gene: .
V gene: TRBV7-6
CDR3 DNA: TGTGCCATCGGACGACACCCATTAAACTATGGCTACACCTTC
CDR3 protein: CAIGRHPLNYGYTF

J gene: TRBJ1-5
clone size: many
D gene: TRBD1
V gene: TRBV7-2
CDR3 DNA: TGTGCCAGCAGCTGGGACAGGGACCTCAATCAGCCCCAGCATTTT
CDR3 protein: CASSWDRDLNQPQHF

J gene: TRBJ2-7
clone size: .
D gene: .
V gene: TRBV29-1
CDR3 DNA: TGCAGCGTTGAAGTTCCGGGACAACCCTACGAGCAGTACTTC
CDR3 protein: CSVEVPGQPYEQYF

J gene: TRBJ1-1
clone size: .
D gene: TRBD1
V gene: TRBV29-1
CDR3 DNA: TGCAGCGTTGCGGGGACAGGTCTTGGGAACACTGAAGCTTTCTTT
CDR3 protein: CSVAGTGLGNTEAFF

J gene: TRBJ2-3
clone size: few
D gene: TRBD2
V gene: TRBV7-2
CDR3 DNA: TGTGCCAGCAGCCGAAACAGCGGGGGAGTGCAGTATTTT
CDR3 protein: CASSRNSGGVQYF

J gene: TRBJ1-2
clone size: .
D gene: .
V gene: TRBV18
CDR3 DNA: TGTGCCAGCTCCGGGGAGGGTCGTGACTACACCTTC
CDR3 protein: CASSGEGRDYTF

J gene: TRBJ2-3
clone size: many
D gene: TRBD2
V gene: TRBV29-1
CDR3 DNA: TGCAGCGTTGGAGCCCGGGGGGGCGGGACAGATACGCAGTATTTT
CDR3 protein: CSVGARGGGTDTQYF